This TCR beta chain emerged from a study of T cell responses to AZD1222 COVID-19 vaccine. Study outcomes and limitations: The study found Spike-specific TCR breadth and depth rose after two AZD1222 doses. Repertoires were sampled only after the peak T cell response.

TCRdb keeps only in-frame clones here, not all; method: immunoSEQ multiplex PCR. The table lists around 84,000 clones, around 88% of them singletons. The sample holds one count of this clone. The antigen is undetermined. The sample in question was peripheral blood, obtained on day 0 of AZD1222 vaccination. This sequence was found in an adult in good health.

The CDR3 DNA follows: TGTGCCAGCGCCCCCCAGGGAGGTAACTATGGCTACACCTTC. The encoded protein is CASAPQGGNYGYTF. This chain links TRBV28 with TRBJ1-2; tentatively, D is TRBD1 (5 bases). Trimming removed 8 bases at V and 1 base at J, with 14 bases between. There are 14 residues in the CDR3. Germline values: CDR1 MDHEN, CDR2 SYDVKM.